In its sample, the clone carrying this T cell receptor beta chain ranks as medium-sized. TCRbeta library preparation incorporated unique molecular identifiers. TCRdb reprocessed the PCR reads with MiXCR, giving one entry per CDR3 protein. The profile shows tens of thousands of distinct CDR3 sequences, about 9% of them singletons. The germline gives CDR1 MNHEY, CDR2 SMNVEV (reference sequence). V was cut by 6 bases and J by 2 bases, with 21 bases left in between. The CDR3 length is 17 residues. The sample is drawn from a study of T-cell reconstitution after alpha-beta-depleted transplantation in children.

The receptor's source is a male patient aged 2 to 9 who had a stem cell transplant for chronic granulomatous disease, so the T cells may come from the graft donor. The chain links TRBV27 to TRBJ2-3, with D perhaps TRBD1 (6 bases). The starting material was PBMCs, mostly from graft donor cells, obtained 60 days after TCRalphabeta/CD19-depleted stem cell transplant. The CDR3: CASSTIDRPAHTDTQYF. The CDR3 nucleotides read TGTGCCAGCAGCACTATCGACAGGCCTGCACACACAGATACGCAGTATTTT.